This T cell receptor (beta chain) came from a study of CD8 T cells in Susac syndrome (dated 2019 in TCRdb). At the level of the whole study: The study used repertoire sequencing to test whether antigen drove CD8+ T cell activation and differentiation in Susac syndrome. The study compared CD8+ T cell repertoire clonality among 12 healthy donors, about 14 Susac syndrome patients and roughly 16 multiple sclerosis patients. Results the study describes overall, beyond this receptor: The study acknowledged that relatively few individuals were included in the TCR sequencing and HLA analysis.

As to this clonotype: There is no known antigen for this receptor. No base qualities exist here, and no much larger clone lies one base off it.

RNA was extracted using the RNeasy kit, and about 0.45 to 1 ug of the RNA was reverse transcribed with random hexamers. The immunoSEQ multiplex PCR assay, covering 54 Vbeta and 13 Jbeta segments, was used to amplify TCR beta CDR3 regions. PCR amplification bias was corrected using a synthetic template baseline for primer optimization and computational correction. Per the authors' processing: Reads were annotated to V, D and J genes according to IMGT and were analyzed with immunoSEQ Analyzer, with only productive sequences retained. Clonality was calculated as one minus the Shannon entropy normalized by log2 of the number of productive unique sequences. For each patient and control, public and private clones were evaluated within the 100 most prevalent clones. Clones were defined as Susac-specific when absent from the healthy and MS cohorts, from roughly 1,000 published viral clones and from other ImmuneACCESS disease sequences. The public reads were quality trimmed at Q25 with fastp and then assembled into clones with MiXCR by TCRdb, keeping productive beta chains. Each entry merges the rows of one CDR3 protein and shows their most common DNA and genes. The V and J calls and clone size come from TCRdb's table, not from the authors' own analysis. This sample lists about 300,000 distinct CDR3 sequences; approximately 91% were detected once. The leading ten clones occupy around 0.18% of the sample.

Peripheral blood CD8+ and CD4+ T cells from healthy donors, Susac syndrome patients and multiple sclerosis patients were profiled using high-throughput TCR beta sequencing. Multiple sclerosis controls were treatment-naive patients with stable or active relapsing-remitting disease fulfilling revised McDonald criteria. CD8+ TEMRA cells were enriched by FACS, while bulk CD8+ and CD4+ T cells were purified by magnetic negative isolation. Blood was collected in EDTA tubes and processed within 24 hours, with PBMCs isolated through density gradient centrifugation. PBMCs intended for TCR sequencing were cryopreserved in liquid nitrogen and were subsequently thawed in a 37 degrees C water bath. The sorted or isolated CD4+, CD8+ and CD8+ TEMRA cells had a purity of 90% or higher. What was sequenced was CD8+ T cells from PBMCs. The sequence came from a human donor with multiple sclerosis.

The DNA reads as follows: TGTGCCAGCAGCAGAAACAGGGAAGAACTGTTTTTT. This codes for CASSRNREELFF. The rearrangement joined TRBV7-9 to TRBJ1-4, and the D gene may be TRBD1, 6 bases matching. The CDR3 contains 12 residues, cysteine and phenylalanine counted. This entry keeps only the CDR3 DNA: 36 bases, framed from base 1. The germline V gene (reference sequence) yields SEHNR for CDR1 and FQNEAQ for CDR2. V is reduced by 5 bases and J by 12 bases, leaving a spacing of 13 bases between them.